This T cell receptor (beta chain) derives from a study of blood T cell repertoires in COVID-19. The wider study: T cells, B-cell-depleted T cells, or PBMCs supplied cDNA or gDNA.

Original processing methods: It was from reference gene primer amplification that nucleated cell counts were estimated. The repertoire was sequenced with immunoSEQ multiplex PCR; TCRdb's copy has only in-frame clones and lacks some. From that table come the V and J calls and clone size; the DNA was used to work out D and trimming. The sample shows 200,000 or so clones, around 80% of them seen only once. The cohort comprised adults aged about 18 to 100 years residing in 20 to 25 US areas. Between the trimmed V and J ends, which lost 0 bases and 2 bases, there was a span of 11 bases. Germline V gene sequence: CDR1 SGHRS, CDR2 YFSETQ. The CDR3 sequence is 15 residues long.

The sequence was obtained from a woman aged 40 to 55 with acute COVID-19. The sequenced sample was PBMCs or T cells enriched from blood (not recorded which). The V and J genes are TRBV5-1 and TRBJ1-2; tentatively, D is TRBD1 (5 bases). The CDR3 loop is CASSLEMSGNYGYTF. The DNA of the CDR3 is TGCGCCAGCAGCTTGGAGATGTCAGGGAACTATGGCTACACCTTC.